This record concerns one T cell receptor (beta chain) sequence. This sample was taken from a study of blood T cell repertoires in COVID-19. Looking at the study overall: COVID-19 samples collected from the United States, Italy and Spain covered acute and convalescent phases. PBMCs, B-cell-depleted T cells, or T cells provided the cDNA or gDNA that made up the material.

Looked up from germline, CDR1 is MDHEN and CDR2 is SYDVKM. The CDR3 contains 16 residues. Trimming cost V 5 bases and J 0 bases; bases outside gene matches: 9. Authors' data handling: Amplification from reference gene primers served as the basis for estimated nucleated cell counts. Repertoires were generated with immunoSEQ multiplex PCR, while TCRdb's copy carries only in-frame clones and drops some. The D gene and trimming were derived from the DNA, and the V and J assignments and clone size from that table. The table shows about 230,000 clones, with 84% occurring only once. The TCR was taken from a man aged 35 to 55 who had recovered from COVID-19. The chain carries TRBV28 and TRBJ2-7, with 8 bases identical to TRBD2. The sequencing sample was made of peripheral blood. The CDR3 DNA sequence: TGTGCCAGCAGTCCCACCGGAGCGGGAGTCTCCTACGAGCAGTACTTC. Translated, it gives CASSPTGAGVSYEQYF.